This section outlines one TCR beta chain sequence together with its context. Its antigen is undetermined. Produced via immunoSEQ multiplex PCR; TCRdb's table is partial and in-frame only. The repertoire holds fewer than 20,000 clones, with 70% to 80% as singletons. The CDR3 has 15 amino acids. The ends lost 4 bases at V and 1 base at J; junction bases unmatched: 6. Per germline, CDR1 SGDLS and CDR2 YYNGEE. The record originates from a study of vaccination effects on CD4 cells after COVID-19. Before sequencing, viral peptide pools were used by the ViraFEST assay to expand antigen-specific CD4+ T cells. Once cultured for roughly ten days, the cells underwent separation to obtain CD4+ T cells. Either the mRNA-1273 or the BNT162b2 vaccine was given to participants as two doses. Findings of the study overall: The authors studied few convalescent patients and collected no early post-infection timepoints.

The receptor's source is a human donor who received a COVID-19 vaccine. The gene calls are TRBV9 and TRBJ1-2, with TRBD1 identical over 8 bases. This material consisted of CD4+ T cells from PBMCs cultured with HCoV-NL63 spike peptides, taken after COVID-19 vaccination. Here the CDR3 reads CASSPRTGSNYGYTF. CDR3 bases: TGTGCCAGCAGCCCTAGGACAGGGAGTAACTATGGCTACACCTTC.